These 12 T cell receptor beta chains share one sample of origin, sequenced in a study of response to subunit inactivated influenza vaccine. TCRdb passed the RT-PCR reads through MiXCR, listing each CDR3 protein once. The sample comprises around 650,000 distinct CDR3 sequences, about 15% of which are singletons, and roughly 10% rests with the top ten. Here the sequenced sample was PBMCs from blood, taken 12 days after vaccination. The receptor source for this set is a man in his fifties who received an inactivated influenza vaccine.

In its sample, this clonotype was seen a few times. This chain uses TRBV5-1 with TRBJ1-1; no clear D gene. Germline-derived CDR1 and CDR2 are SGHRS and YFSETQ. The CDR3 runs 15 residues. The V and J ends lost 4 bases and 0 bases respectively, with 13 bases between them. The CDR3 nucleotides are TGCGCCAGCAGCGCCGGCGGTGGCATGAACACTGAAGCTTTCTTT. Translating it yields CASSAGGGMNTEAFF. The full variable domain, its missing parts supplied by reference TRBV5-1 and TRBJ1-1, is KAGVTQTPRYLIKTRGQQVTLSCSPISGHRSVSWYQQTPGQGLQFLFEYFSETQRNKGNFPGRFSGRQFSNSRSEMNVSTLELGDSALYLCASSAGGGMNTEAFFGQGTRLTVV.

The chain uses TRBV11-2 and TRBJ1-2; a weak D match, TRBD1 (5 bases). Germline loops: CDR1 SGHAT, CDR2 FQNNGV. With 1 base removed from V and 8 bases from J, the gap between germline ends came to 23 bases. CDR3 length equals 17 residues. CDR3: CASSLAQSRDYKSGYTF. The CDR3 nucleotides are TGTGCCAGCAGCTTAGCACAATCCAGGGATTACAAGTCGGGCTACACCTTC.

The genes are TRBV12-3 or TRBV12-4 and TRBJ2-2; D remains unclear. The CDR3 is 13 residues long. V lost 4 bases and J 4 bases, leaving 7 bases between the germline ends. DNA of the CDR3: TGTGCCAGCAGTTACACAGTCACCGGGGAGCTGTTTTTT. Amino acids: CASSYTVTGELFF.

The CDR3 loop is CASRRQGMVGTDTQYF. The CDR3 region has the DNA TGCGCCAGCAGACGACAGGGAATGGTGGGCACAGATACGCAGTATTTT. This sequence joins TRBV5-1 and TRBJ2-3, with 7 bases identical to TRBD1. This CDR3 is built from 16 residues. V lost 5 bases to trimming and J lost 1 base; unmatched junction nucleotides: 10. Germline-derived CDR1 and CDR2 are SGHRS and YFSETQ.

This clonotype was recorded a few times. The rearrangement uses TRBV20-1 and TRBJ2-7; D call uncertain. This CDR3 spans 11 amino acids. Germline-derived CDR1 and CDR2 are DFQATT and SNEGSKA (reference sequence). Trimming removed 6 bases from V and 9 bases from J, with 15 bases in between. In DNA form, the CDR3 reads TGCAGTGCCGAACGGGCACCGTCGCAGTACTTC. Translating gives CSAERAPSQYF.

This clonotype appeared a few times. This rearrangement joins TRBV11-2 to TRBJ2-7; 7 bases fit TRBD2. CDR3 length equals 14 residues. Losses at the gene ends were 3 bases for V and 6 bases for J; bases not matched to a gene: 8. Germline CDR1 is SGHAT and CDR2 is FQNNGV. CDR3 sequence reads: CASSFGGRAGEQYF. CDR3 in DNA: TGTGCCAGCAGCTTTGGTGGGAGGGCCGGCGAGCAGTACTTC.

This clonotype showed up just a few times. CDR3 DNA sequence: TGTGCCAGCAGCCCTTCGGGCCGTGGGGAGCTGTTTTTT. It yields the protein CASSPSGRGELFF. The V call is TRBV11-2, the J call TRBJ2-2; D gene ambiguous. The V end was cut by 5 bases, the J end by 8 bases, with 12 bases between. The germline V gene has CDR1 SGHAT and CDR2 FQNNGV. The CDR3 has 13 residues.

This clonotype has more than one count but fewer than ten. The chain joins TRBV7-2 to TRBJ2-1, with TRBD2 matching 9 bases. V gave up 5 bases and J gave up 13 bases; unmatched junction bases: 15. Looked up from germline, CDR1 is SGHTA and CDR2 is FQGNSA. The CDR3 sequence is 15 residues long. The chain's CDR3 is CASSQNAQTSGVQFF. The CDR3 bases are TGTGCCAGCAGCCAAAATGCTCAGACTAGCGGAGTTCAGTTCTTC.

The gene calls are TRBV5-1 and TRBJ2-1, with 7 bases fitting TRBD1. The CDR3 runs 16 residues. The germline V gene encodes CDR1 SGHRS and CDR2 YFSETQ. The junction had 7 bases not matched to a gene; V was cut back by 4 bases and J by 0 bases. As DNA, the CDR3 is TGCGCCAGCAGCGACGCCGGGACAGACTCCTACAATGAGCAGTTCTTC. This sequence encodes CASSDAGTDSYNEQFF.

This clonotype was seen ten or more times. The gene calls are TRBV29-1 and TRBJ2-3, with D possibly called TRBD1 or TRBD2 (7 bases each). Germline V lookup: CDR1 SQVTM, CDR2 ANQGSEA. The CDR3 is made up of 15 amino acids. V was clipped by 4 bases and J by 5 bases, with 19 bases between them. The CDR3 reads CSVGNQGGLQDTQYF. Here the CDR3 DNA reads TGCAGCGTTGGAAACCAGGGGGGACTACAAGATACGCAGTATTTT.

The V and J genes are TRBV20-1 and TRBJ2-5, with a tentative D call TRBD1 (6 bases). Germline V CDR1 and CDR2: DFQATT, SNEGSKA (reference sequence). The CDR3 sequence is 14 residues long. Trimming shortened V by 3 bases and J by 1 base, and 12 bases separated the two germline ends. Written as DNA, the CDR3 is TGCAGTGCTAGCCCAGTAGGGGGCCAAGAGACCCAGTACTTC. This translates into CSASPVGGQETQYF.

This chain joins TRBV4-1 and TRBJ1-1; D is undetermined. The CDR3 is made up of 13 amino acids. CDR1 is MGHRA, CDR2 YSYEKL, per germline. V dropped 1 base and J dropped 6 bases, with 9 bases sitting between them. The CDR3 sequence: CASSQGLASEAFF. The CDR3 DNA reads as TGCGCCAGCAGCCAAGGACTGGCCTCTGAAGCTTTCTTT.